This T cell receptor beta chain comes out of a study of neurological immune-mediated disorders. TCRdb called the 5' RACE reads again in MiXCR, with one record for every CDR3 protein. The sample records about 41,000 distinct CDR3 sequences, around 2.5% being singletons. CDR3 length: 13 residues. From germline, CDR1 is SGHRS and CDR2 YFSETQ. V lost 5 bases, J lost 0 bases, and 7 bases lay in between. This clonotype was recorded many times. The rearrangement links TRBV5-1 to TRBJ2-3; maybe TRBD1 (5 bases). The sequenced sample consisted of PBMCs. The source is a man aged 25-45 years with multiple sclerosis. The CDR3 region has the DNA TGCGCCAGCAGGACAGCTAGCACAGATACGCAGTATTTT. Protein product: CASRTASTDTQYF.